Shown below are 24 T cell receptor beta chains from a single sample sequenced in a study of cytomegalovirus exposure and HLA in healthy donors. A multiplex PCR was run with 60 Vbeta primers and 13 Jbeta primers. This table comes from immunoSEQ multiplex PCR, and its TCRdb copy is limited to in-frame clones, with some not included. The top ten hold about 4% of the sample, which has some 140,000 clones, around 80% seen once. Sample: PBMCs. The receptor set was obtained from a woman between 35 and 50 years old in good health and CMV-seronegative.

V and J are TRBV5-1 and TRBJ2-2, with D maybe TRBD1 (6 bases). Germline assignment: CDR1 SGHRS and CDR2 YFSETQ. The CDR3 totals 14 residues. Trimming cost V 4 bases and J 2 bases, with 9 bases left between them. The CDR3 bases are TGCGCCAGCAGCGGGGGCGGTAACACCGGGGAGCTGTTTTTT. This codes for CASSGGGNTGELFF.

This chain uses TRBV6-1 with TRBJ2-7; 9 bases map to TRBD1. The CDR3 extends over 15 amino acids. Losses at the gene ends were 4 bases for V and 6 bases for J; bases not matched to a gene: 10. Per the germline V gene, CDR1 is MNHNS and CDR2 is SASEGT. DNA for the CDR3: TGTGCCAGCAGTGCACGCTCCGGGACAGGGCTCGAGCAGTACTTC. Its protein is CASSARSGTGLEQYF.

This chain joins TRBV19 and TRBJ1-2; TRBD1 might be the D (5 bases). The germline V gene has CDR1 LNHDA and CDR2 SQIVND (reference sequence). CDR3 length: 14 amino acids. Between the trimmed V and J ends, which lost 6 bases and 7 bases, there was a span of 18 bases. This CDR3 is CASSPLGGRLGYTF. Written as DNA, the CDR3 is TGTGCCAGTAGCCCCCTGGGGGGGAGGCTTGGCTACACCTTC. The full variable domain, completed using reference TRBV19 and TRBJ1-2, is DGGITQSPKYLFRKEGQNVTLSCEQNLNHDAMYWYRQDPGQGLRLIYYSQIVNDFQKGDIAEGYSVSREKKESFPLTVTSAQKNPTAFYLCASSPLGGRLGYTFGSGTRLTVV.

This chain joins TRBV5-4 and TRBJ1-2; 10 bases match TRBD1. CDR1 is SGHNT, CDR2 YYREEE, per germline (reference sequence). After removal of 2 bases from V and 8 bases from J, the junction contained 9 bases not matched to a gene. The CDR3 runs to 15 residues. CDR3 amino acids: CASSFGPGTGVGYTF. The DNA of the CDR3 is TGTGCCAGCAGCTTTGGCCCCGGGACAGGGGTCGGCTACACCTTC.

This clone was observed once. The CDR3 nucleotides are TGTGCCAGCAGCAGGGACAGGGACGGCTACACCTTC. This encodes CASSRDRDGYTF. V gene TRBV5-4 combines with J gene TRBJ1-2, with TRBD1 matching over 9 bases. Losses at the gene ends were 4 bases for V and 8 bases for J; bases not matched to a gene: 3. Germline loops: CDR1 SGHNT, CDR2 YYREEE (reference sequence). The CDR3 is made up of 12 amino acids.

The J gene is TRBJ1-2, the V gene TRBV30; 7 positions match TRBD1. Germline trimming cut 0 bases from V and 8 bases from J; bases unmatched to any gene: 12. Germline V CDR1 and CDR2: GTSNPN, SVGIG (reference sequence). The CDR3 sequence is 15 residues long. The CDR3 region is CAWSVKQGVVYGYTF. CDR3 nucleotides: TGTGCCTGGAGTGTAAAGCAGGGGGTTGTCTACGGCTACACCTTC.

This rearrangement joins TRBV6-1 to TRBJ1-6, with D unclear. Deletions cut 5 bases from V and 10 bases from J, with 12 bases between. CDR1 and CDR2 (germline): MNHNS, SASEGT. This CDR3 spans 13 amino acids. CDR3 coding DNA: TGTGCCAGCAGTACGGGAACCGAGTCACCCCTCCACTTT. Protein product: CASSTGTESPLHF.

This clone was picked up a small number of times. This rearrangement joins TRBV5-1 to TRBJ2-1, with 15 positions matching TRBD2. The CDR3 has 16 residues. Germline CDR1 reads SGHRS; CDR2 reads YFSETQ. V dropped 4 bases and J dropped 8; count of bases not matched to a gene: 7. The CDR3 coding sequence is TGCGCCAGCAGCCTAGGGACTAGCGGGAGGTTCCATGAGCAGTTCTTC. It is translated as CASSLGTSGRFHEQFF.

The chain carries TRBV5-4 and TRBJ1-4, with TRBD1 matching over 7 bases. Germline V gives CDR1 SGHNT, CDR2 YYREEE (reference sequence). CDR3 length: 17 residues. V shed 4 bases and J 3 bases; nucleotides not matched to a gene: 12. Here the CDR3 reads CASSPSPGGSANEKLFF. The CDR3 coding sequence is TGTGCCAGCAGCCCCAGTCCAGGGGGTTCTGCTAATGAAAAACTGTTTTTT.

The rearrangement uses TRBV5-1 and TRBJ1-1, with D perhaps matching TRBD1 (5 bases). The CDR3 spans 14 residues. The germline V gene has CDR1 SGHRS and CDR2 YFSETQ. V lost 0 bases and J lost 6, with 12 bases in between. The DNA of the CDR3 is TGCGCCAGCAGCTTGGTTCGGGGGGGGGCTGAAGCTTTCTTT. The encoded protein is CASSLVRGGAEAFF.

This chain uses TRBV5-1 with TRBJ2-7; D might be TRBD2 (6 bases). Germline values: CDR1 SGHRS, CDR2 YFSETQ. Trimming stripped 0 bases from V and 3 bases from J, with 16 bases between. This CDR3 is built from 16 residues. The CDR3 bases are TGCGCCAGCAGCTTGGCCTCAGGAGGGACTCACTACGAGCAGTACTTC. Its protein product is CASSLASGGTHYEQYF.

The chain links TRBV9 to TRBJ2-5, with 8 positions matching TRBD2. Trimming cost V 0 bases and J 5 bases; bases outside gene matches: 6. Per the germline V gene, CDR1 is SGDLS and CDR2 is YYNGEE. This CDR3 is built from 15 residues. The CDR3 here is CASSVEYQREETQYF. The CDR3 DNA follows: TGTGCCAGCAGCGTAGAATACCAGCGGGAGGAGACCCAGTACTTC.

This clone occurred a few times. The chain employs TRBV6-1 and TRBJ2-7; TRBD1 matches at 7 bases. Germline trimming cut 2 bases from V and 5 bases from J; bases unmatched to any gene: 9. This CDR3 is built from 15 residues. The germline V gene encodes CDR1 MNHNS and CDR2 SASEGT. This CDR3 is CASSELQGKDDEQYF. The CDR3 DNA sequence: TGTGCCAGCAGTGAACTACAGGGGAAAGATGACGAGCAGTACTTC.

Points on this clone: Other DNA variants within this sample encode the same CDR3. This rearrangement joins TRBV6-5 to TRBJ1-1; D call uncertain. The CDR3 is 14 residues long. Trimming took 0 bases from V and 1 from J, leaving 6 bases between them. CDR1 and CDR2 from the germline V gene are MNHEY and SVGAGI. CDR3 coding DNA: TGTGCCAGCAGTTACTCGAGAGGGAACACTGAAGCTTTCTTT. It encodes CASSYSRGNTEAFF.

V and J are TRBV9 and TRBJ1-2, with no clear D. Germline CDR1 is SGDLS and CDR2 is YYNGEE. CDR3 length: 12 residues. The V end lost 0 bases, the J end lost 8 bases, and 8 bases lay between the germline ends. CDR3 nucleotides: TGTGCCAGCAGCGTAGCTGTTATCGGCTACACCTTC. Translation: CASSVAVIGYTF.

The V and J genes are TRBV5-8 and TRBJ1-4; 7 bases align to TRBD1. CDR3 size: 14 residues. The V gene's germline CDR1 is SGHTS and CDR2 YDEGEE. Losses at the gene ends were 4 bases for V and 8 bases for J; bases not matched to a gene: 8. CDR3 DNA: TGTGCCAGCAGCCCCCGGGACAGAAGCGAAAAACTGTTTTTT. This translates into CASSPRDRSEKLFF.

The rearrangement joins TRBV5-1 to TRBJ2-5, with D tentatively TRBD2 (5 bases). V shed 0 bases and J shed 5 bases, with 8 bases lying between them. CDR1 is SGHRS, CDR2 YFSETQ, per germline. The CDR3 is 13 amino acids. Here the CDR3 DNA reads TGCGCCAGCAGCTTGGAACGCGGGGAGACCCAGTACTTC. This codes for CASSLERGETQYF.

The chain recombines TRBV5-4 with TRBJ2-5; D is perhaps TRBD1 (5 bases). The DNA end is more similar to TRBJ2-7, so the J call may be wrong. The CDR3 is made up of 12 amino acids. Germline assignment: CDR1 SGHNT and CDR2 YYREEE (reference sequence). The CDR3 sequence is CASSLGGDEQYF. In nucleotides, the CDR3 is TGTGCCAGCAGCTTGGGGGGCGACGAGCAGTACTTC.

The genes are TRBV9 and TRBJ2-5; 10 bases map to TRBD1. Germline CDR1 and CDR2: SGDLS and YYNGEE. This CDR3 is 14 amino acids long. V dropped 2 bases and J dropped 3; count of bases not matched to a gene: 1. CDR3 in DNA: TGTGCCAGCAGCGTTGGGACAGGGGAAGAGACCCAGTACTTC. Its translation is CASSVGTGEETQYF. The variable domain in full, completed from reference TRBV9 and TRBJ2-5, reads DSGVTQTPKHLITATGQRVTLRCSPRSGDLSVYWYQQSLDQGLQFLIQYYNGEERAKGNILERFSAQQFPDLHSELNLSSLELGDSALYFCASSVGTGEETQYFGPGTRLLVL.

The rearrangement links TRBV10-3 to TRBJ2-1, with TRBD1 matching 7 bases. J gave up 7 bases and V 6 bases, and 9 bases lay outside the gene matches. Germline V CDR1 and CDR2: ENHRY, SYGVKD. The CDR3 is made up of 14 amino acids. The CDR3 region has the DNA TGTGCCATCAGCCGGGACAGCGGTACGAATGAGCAGTTCTTC. This encodes CAISRDSGTNEQFF.

The table lists this clone with a count of one. The rearrangement links TRBV25-1 to TRBJ1-1; D may be TRBD1 (6 bases). This CDR3 has 16 amino acids. The V gene lost 2 bases and the J gene lost 1 base, with 14 bases spanning the gap. Per the germline V gene, CDR1 is MGHDK and CDR2 is SYGVNS. CDR3 sequence: CASSEARGGGNTEAFF. The CDR3 nucleotides read TGTGCCAGCAGTGAAGCCAGGGGAGGGGGGAACACTGAAGCTTTCTTT.

This clone was observed once. The rearrangement uses TRBV6-6 and TRBJ1-1; D unclear. The CDR3 is 15 amino acids. The germline V gene encodes CDR1 MNHNY and CDR2 SVGAGI (reference sequence). V was cut by 6 bases and J by 0 bases, with 14 bases left in between. CDR3 nucleotides: TGTGCCAGCAGCCATGCGGGAGCCATGAACACTGAAGCTTTCTTT. It is translated as CASSHAGAMNTEAFF.

This clone has more than one count but fewer than ten. The V call is TRBV9, the J call TRBJ2-5, with a tentative D call TRBD1 (6 bases). V was shortened by 0 bases and J by 1 base, with 19 bases between the two germline ends. This CDR3 has 18 residues. Germline V gene data show CDR1 as SGDLS and CDR2 as YYNGEE. The chain's CDR3 is CASSVATGRFGGQETQYF. For the CDR3, the DNA is TGTGCCAGCAGCGTAGCTACAGGGCGGTTTGGCGGCCAAGAGACCCAGTACTTC. Filled out from reference TRBV9 and TRBJ2-5, the complete variable domain reads DSGVTQTPKHLITATGQRVTLRCSPRSGDLSVYWYQQSLDQGLQFLIQYYNGEERAKGNILERFSAQQFPDLHSELNLSSLELGDSALYFCASSVATGRFGGQETQYFGPGTRLLVL.

The chain employs TRBV6-4 and TRBJ2-1, with a tentative D call TRBD2 (6 bases). V was trimmed by 3 bases and J by 12 bases, leaving 18 bases between them. Germline CDR1 MRHNA, CDR2 SNTAGT. This CDR3 comprises 14 residues. This CDR3 is CASSERVWGTRQFF. In DNA form, the CDR3 reads TGTGCCAGCAGTGAAAGGGTTTGGGGGACTCGGCAGTTCTTC.